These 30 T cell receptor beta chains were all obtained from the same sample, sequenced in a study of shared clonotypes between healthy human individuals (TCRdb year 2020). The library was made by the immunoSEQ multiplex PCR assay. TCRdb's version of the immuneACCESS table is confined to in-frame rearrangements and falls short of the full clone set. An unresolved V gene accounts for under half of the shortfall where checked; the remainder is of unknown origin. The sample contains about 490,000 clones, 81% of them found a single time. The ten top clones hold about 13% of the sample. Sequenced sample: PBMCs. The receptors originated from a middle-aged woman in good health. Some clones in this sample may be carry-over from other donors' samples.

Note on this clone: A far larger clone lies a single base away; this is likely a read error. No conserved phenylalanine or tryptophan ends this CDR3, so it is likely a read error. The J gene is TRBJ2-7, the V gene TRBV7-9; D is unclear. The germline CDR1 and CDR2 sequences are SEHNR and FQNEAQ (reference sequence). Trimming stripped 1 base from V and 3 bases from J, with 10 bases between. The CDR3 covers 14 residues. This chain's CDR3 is CASSLGTEDYEQYI. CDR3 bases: TGTGCCAGCAGCTTAGGGACGGAAGACTACGAGCAGTACATC.

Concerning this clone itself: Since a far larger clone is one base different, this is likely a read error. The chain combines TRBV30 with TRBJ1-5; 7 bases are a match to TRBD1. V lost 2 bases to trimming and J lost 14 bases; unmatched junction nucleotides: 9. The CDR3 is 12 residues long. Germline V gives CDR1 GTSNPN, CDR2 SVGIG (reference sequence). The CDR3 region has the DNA TGTGCCTGGAGTCCCTGGACAGGCCCAGAGCATTTT. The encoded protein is CAWSPWTGPEHF.

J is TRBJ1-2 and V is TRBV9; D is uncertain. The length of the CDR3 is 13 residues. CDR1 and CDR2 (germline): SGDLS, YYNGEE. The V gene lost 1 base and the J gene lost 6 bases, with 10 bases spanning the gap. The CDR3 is CASSVSGFDGYTF. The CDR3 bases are TGTGCCAGCAGCGTATCGGGTTTTGATGGCTACACCTTC. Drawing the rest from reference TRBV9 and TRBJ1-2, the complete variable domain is DSGVTQTPKHLITATGQRVTLRCSPRSGDLSVYWYQQSLDQGLQFLIQYYNGEERAKGNILERFSAQQFPDLHSELNLSSLELGDSALYFCASSVSGFDGYTFGSGTRLTVV.

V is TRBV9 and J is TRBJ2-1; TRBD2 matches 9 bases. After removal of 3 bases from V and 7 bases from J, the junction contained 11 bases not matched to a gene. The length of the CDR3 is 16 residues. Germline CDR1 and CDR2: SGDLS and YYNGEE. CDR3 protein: CASSGLSLAGRNEQFF. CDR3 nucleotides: TGTGCCAGCAGCGGCCTTTCACTAGCGGGCAGGAATGAGCAGTTCTTC. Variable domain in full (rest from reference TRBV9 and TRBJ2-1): DSGVTQTPKHLITATGQRVTLRCSPRSGDLSVYWYQQSLDQGLQFLIQYYNGEERAKGNILERFSAQQFPDLHSELNLSSLELGDSALYFCASSGLSLAGRNEQFFGPGTRLTVL.

In DNA, the CDR3 is TGTGCCAGCAGCTTAGGGGTCCCTAGCTTGGGGTACGAGCAGTACTTC. Its translation is CASSLGVPSLGYEQYF. The chain recombines TRBV7-7 with TRBJ2-7; a weak D match, TRBD2 (5 bases). CDR1 and CDR2 from the germline V gene are SSHAT and FNYEAQ (reference sequence). V lost 1 base, J lost 4 bases, and 17 bases lay in between. The CDR3 extends over 16 amino acids.

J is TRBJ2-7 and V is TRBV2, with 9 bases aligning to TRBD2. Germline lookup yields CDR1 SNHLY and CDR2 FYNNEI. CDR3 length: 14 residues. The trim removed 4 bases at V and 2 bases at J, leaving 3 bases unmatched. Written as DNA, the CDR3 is TGTGCCAGCAGTGGCGAGCGGGAGGCCTACGAGCAGTACTTC. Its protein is CASSGEREAYEQYF.

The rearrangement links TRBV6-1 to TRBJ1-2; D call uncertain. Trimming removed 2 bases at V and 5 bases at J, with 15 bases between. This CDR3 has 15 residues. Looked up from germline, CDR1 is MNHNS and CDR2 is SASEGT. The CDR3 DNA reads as TGTGCCAGCAGTGAATTGGGTGGGGTCGGGTATGGCTACACCTTC. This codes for CASSELGGVGYGYTF.

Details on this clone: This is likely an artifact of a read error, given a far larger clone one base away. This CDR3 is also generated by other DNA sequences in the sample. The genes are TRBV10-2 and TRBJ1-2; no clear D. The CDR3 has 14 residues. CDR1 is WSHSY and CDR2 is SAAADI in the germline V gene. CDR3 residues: CASSEMVSNYGYTF. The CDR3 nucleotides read TGCGCCAGCAGTGAAATGGTCTCTAACTATGGCTACACCTTT.

The CDR3 DNA reads as TGTGCCAGCAGCCAAGTCCTAGTCGACACCGGGGAGCTGTTTTTT. This codes for CASSQVLVDTGELFF. The chain links TRBV4-2 to TRBJ2-2; the D is unclear. From germline, CDR1 is LGHNA and CDR2 YNFKEQ. There are 15 residues in the CDR3. Trimming removed 1 base at V and 3 bases at J, with 9 bases between.

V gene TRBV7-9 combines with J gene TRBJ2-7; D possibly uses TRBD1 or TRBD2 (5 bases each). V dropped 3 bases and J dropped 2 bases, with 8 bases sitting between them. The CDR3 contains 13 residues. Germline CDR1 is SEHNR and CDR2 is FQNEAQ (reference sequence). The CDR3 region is CASSLRGPYEQYF. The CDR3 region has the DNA TGTGCCAGCAGCTTGAGGGGCCCCTACGAGCAGTACTTC.

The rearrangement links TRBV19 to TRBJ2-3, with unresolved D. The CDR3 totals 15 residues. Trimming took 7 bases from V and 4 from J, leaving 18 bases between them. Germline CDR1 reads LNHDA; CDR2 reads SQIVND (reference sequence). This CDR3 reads CASTDFSAAPDTQYF. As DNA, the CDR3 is TGTGCCAGTACCGACTTCTCGGCGGCCCCAGATACGCAGTATTTT. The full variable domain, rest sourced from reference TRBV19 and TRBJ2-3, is DGGITQSPKYLFRKEGQNVTLSCEQNLNHDAMYWYRQDPGQGLRLIYYSQIVNDFQKGDIAEGYSVSREKKESFPLTVTSAQKNPTAFYLCASTDFSAAPDTQYFGPGTRLTVL.

CDR3 loop: CATGDSPYEQYF. The CDR3 bases are TGCGCCACCGGGGACAGCCCATACGAGCAGTACTTC. The genes are TRBV5-1 and TRBJ2-7; 7 bases are a match to TRBD1. This CDR3 spans 12 amino acids. The germline CDR1 and CDR2 sequences are SGHRS and YFSETQ. V shed 9 bases, J shed 4 bases, and the junction held 7 bases outside the gene matches.

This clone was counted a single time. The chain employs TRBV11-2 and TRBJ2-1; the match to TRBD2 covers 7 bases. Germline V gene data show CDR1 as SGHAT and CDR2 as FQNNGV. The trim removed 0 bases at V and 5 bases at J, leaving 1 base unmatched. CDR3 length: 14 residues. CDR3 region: CASSLDGGDNEQFF. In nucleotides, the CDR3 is TGTGCCAGCAGCTTAGATGGGGGGGACAATGAGCAGTTCTTC.

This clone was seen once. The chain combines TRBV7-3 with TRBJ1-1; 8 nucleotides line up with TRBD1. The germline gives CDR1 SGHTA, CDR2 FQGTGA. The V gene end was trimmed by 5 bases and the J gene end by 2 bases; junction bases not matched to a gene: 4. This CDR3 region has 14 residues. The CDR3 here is CASSRQGANTEAFF. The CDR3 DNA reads TGTGCCAGCAGCAGGCAGGGGGCAAACACTGAAGCTTTCTTT.

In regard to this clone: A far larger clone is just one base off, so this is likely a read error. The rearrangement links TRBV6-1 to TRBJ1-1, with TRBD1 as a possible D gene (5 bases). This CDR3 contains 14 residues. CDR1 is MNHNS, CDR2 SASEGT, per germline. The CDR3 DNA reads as TGTGCCAACAGTGAAGGGGAGGAGACAGCGGAAGCTTTCTTT. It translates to CANSEGEETAEAFF.

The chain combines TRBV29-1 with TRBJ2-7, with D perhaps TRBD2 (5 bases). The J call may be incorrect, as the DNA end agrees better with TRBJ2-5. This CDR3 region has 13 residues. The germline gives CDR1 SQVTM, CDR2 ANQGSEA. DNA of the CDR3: TGCAGCGTTGAAGTAGCGACACAAGAGACCCAGTACTTC. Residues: CSVEVATQETQYF.

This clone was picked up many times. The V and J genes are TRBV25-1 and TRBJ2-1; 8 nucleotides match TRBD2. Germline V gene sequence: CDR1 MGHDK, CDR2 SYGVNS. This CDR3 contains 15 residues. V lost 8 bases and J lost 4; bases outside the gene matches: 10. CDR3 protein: CASSEPGLEYNEQFF. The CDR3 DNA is TGTGCCAGCTCGGAACCGGGACTAGAATACAATGAGCAGTTCTTC.

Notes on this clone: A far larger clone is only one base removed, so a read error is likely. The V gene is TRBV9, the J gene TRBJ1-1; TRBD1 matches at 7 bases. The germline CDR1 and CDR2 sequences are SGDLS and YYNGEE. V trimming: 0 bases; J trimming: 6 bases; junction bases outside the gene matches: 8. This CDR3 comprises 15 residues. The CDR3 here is CASSVGGQCHSEAFF. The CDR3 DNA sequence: TGTGCCAGCAGCGTAGGGGGACAGTGCCATTCTGAAGCTTTCTTT.

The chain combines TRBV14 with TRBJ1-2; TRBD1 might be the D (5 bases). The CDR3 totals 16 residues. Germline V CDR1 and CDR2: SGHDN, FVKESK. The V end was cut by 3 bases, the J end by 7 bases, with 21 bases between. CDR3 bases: TGTGCCAGCAGCCAGAACTCTTTGGGGGGTTCTCGTGGCTACACCTTC. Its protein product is CASSQNSLGGSRGYTF.

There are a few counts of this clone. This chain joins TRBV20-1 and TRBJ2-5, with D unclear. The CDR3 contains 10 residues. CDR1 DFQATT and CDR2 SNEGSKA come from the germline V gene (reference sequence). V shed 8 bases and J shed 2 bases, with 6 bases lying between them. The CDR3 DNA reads TGCAGTCATGGGCAAGAGACCCAGTACTTC. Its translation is CSHGQETQYF.

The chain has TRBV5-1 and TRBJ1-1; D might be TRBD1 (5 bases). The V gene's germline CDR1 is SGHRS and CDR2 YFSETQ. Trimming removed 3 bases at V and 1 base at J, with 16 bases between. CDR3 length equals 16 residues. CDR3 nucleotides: TGCGCCAGCAGCTATGACAGTCATAACTGGAACACTGAAGCTTTCTTT. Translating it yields CASSYDSHNWNTEAFF.

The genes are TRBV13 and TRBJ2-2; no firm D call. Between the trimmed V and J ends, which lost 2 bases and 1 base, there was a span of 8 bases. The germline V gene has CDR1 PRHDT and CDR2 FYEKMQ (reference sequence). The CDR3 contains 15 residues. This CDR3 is CASSLPGRNTGELFF. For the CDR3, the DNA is TGTGCCAGCAGCTTACCTGGCCGGAACACCGGGGAGCTGTTTTTT.

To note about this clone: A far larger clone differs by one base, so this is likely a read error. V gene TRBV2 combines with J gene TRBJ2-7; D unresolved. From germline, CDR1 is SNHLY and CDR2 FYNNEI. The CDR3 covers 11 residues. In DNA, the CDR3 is TGTGCCAGCAGTGAAGTGACCGAGCAGTGCTTC. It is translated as CASSEVTEQCF. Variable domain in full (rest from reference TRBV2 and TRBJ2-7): EPEVTQTPSHQVTQMGQEVILRCVPISNHLYFYWYRQILGQKVEFLVSFYNNEISEKSEIFDDQFSVERPDGSNFTLKIRSTKLEDSAMYFCASSEVTEQCFGPGTRLTVT.

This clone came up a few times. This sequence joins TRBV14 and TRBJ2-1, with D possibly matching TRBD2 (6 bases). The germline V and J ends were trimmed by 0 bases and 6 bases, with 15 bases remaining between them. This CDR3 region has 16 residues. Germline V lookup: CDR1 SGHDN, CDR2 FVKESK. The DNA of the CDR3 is TGTGCCAGCAGCCAAGATATCGGGAGAGGCCTCAATGAGCAGTTCTTC. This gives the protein CASSQDIGRGLNEQFF.

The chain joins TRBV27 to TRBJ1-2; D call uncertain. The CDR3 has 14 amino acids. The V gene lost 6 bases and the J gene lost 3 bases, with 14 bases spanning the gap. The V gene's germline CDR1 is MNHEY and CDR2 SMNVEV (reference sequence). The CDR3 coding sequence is TGTGCCAGCAGCCCCATTGTAAGAGACTATGGCTACACCTTC. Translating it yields CASSPIVRDYGYTF.

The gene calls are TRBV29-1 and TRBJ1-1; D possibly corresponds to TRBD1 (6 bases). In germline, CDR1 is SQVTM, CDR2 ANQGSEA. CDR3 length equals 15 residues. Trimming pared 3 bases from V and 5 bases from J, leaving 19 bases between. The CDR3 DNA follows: TGCAGCGTTGAGACGGGATGGAGGGGGGAGACTGAAGCTTTCTTT. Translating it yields CSVETGWRGETEAFF. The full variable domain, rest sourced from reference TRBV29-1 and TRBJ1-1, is SAVISQKPSRDICQRGTSLTIQCQVDSQVTMMFWYRQQPGQSLTLIATANQGSEATYESGFVIDKFPISRPNLTFSTLTVSNMSPEDSSIYLCSVETGWRGETEAFFGQGTRLTVV.

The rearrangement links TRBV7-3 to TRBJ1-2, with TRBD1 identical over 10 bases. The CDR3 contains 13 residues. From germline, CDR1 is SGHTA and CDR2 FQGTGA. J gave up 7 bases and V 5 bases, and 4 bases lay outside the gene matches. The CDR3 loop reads CASSMTGGSGYTF. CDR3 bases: TGTGCCAGCAGCATGACAGGGGGCTCTGGCTACACCTTC.

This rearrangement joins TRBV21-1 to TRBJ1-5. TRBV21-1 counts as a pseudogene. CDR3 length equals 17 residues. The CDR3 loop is CASSKRPGALRNQPQHF. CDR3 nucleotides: TGTGCCAGCAGCAAACGGCCGGGGGCGCTTCGGAATCAGCCCCAGCATTTT.

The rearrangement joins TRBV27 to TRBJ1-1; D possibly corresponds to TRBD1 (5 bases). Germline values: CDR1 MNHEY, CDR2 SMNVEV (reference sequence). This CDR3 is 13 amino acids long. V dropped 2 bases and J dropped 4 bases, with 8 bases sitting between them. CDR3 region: CASSLQGFTEAFF. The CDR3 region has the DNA TGTGCCAGCAGTTTACAGGGTTTCACTGAAGCTTTCTTT.

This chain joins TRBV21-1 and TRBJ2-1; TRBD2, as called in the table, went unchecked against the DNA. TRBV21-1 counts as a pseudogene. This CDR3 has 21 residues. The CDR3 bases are TGTGCCAGCAGCAAATTGAACTCACGAGCGGGAGTGAAGCGAGACAACGTAGGGCAGTTCTTC. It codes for CASSKLNSRAGVKRDNVGQFF.